Sequencing of this TCR beta chain was carried out in a study of tumor T cells in aggressive B-cell lymphoma. Data came from immunoSEQ multiplex PCR; TCRdb stores just in-frame clones and leaves some out. The sample lists over 1,500 clones; roughly 93% were seen once. This CDR3 is 15 amino acids long. Germline CDR1 reads SGHRS; CDR2 reads YFSETQ. J gave up 0 bases and V 5 bases, and 7 bases lay outside the gene matches. The sequence was obtained from an adult with diffuse large B cell lymphoma. The V call is TRBV5-1, the J call TRBJ1-1, with TRBD1 matching 7 bases. The sequencing sample was made of tumor tissue. CDR3: CASRRLGQLNTEAFF. Written as DNA, the CDR3 is TGCGCCAGCAGGCGCCTGGGACAGCTGAACACTGAAGCTTTCTTT. Supplemented by reference TRBV5-1 and TRBJ1-1, the full variable domain reads KAGVTQTPRYLIKTRGQQVTLSCSPISGHRSVSWYQQTPGQGLQFLFEYFSETQRNKGNFPGRFSGRQFSNSRSEMNVSTLELGDSALYLCASRRLGQLNTEAFFGQGTRLTVV.